This T cell receptor beta chain was recovered during a study of blood T cells in healthy people across ages. The table lists this clonotype with a few counts. This may be a read error, as it is one base from a much larger clone. The CDR3 runs to 14 residues. With V trimmed by 6 bases and J by 6 bases, 7 bases remained unmatched. CDR1 MNHEY and CDR2 SMNVEV come from the germline V gene (reference sequence). Sample-barcoded 5' priming and a J-beta primer mix drove a second PCR of 7 to 11 cycles. TCRdb itself ran the 5' RACE reads through MiXCR, one entry per CDR3 protein. The sample lists hundreds of thousands of distinct CDR3 sequences; 32% were seen once.

The chain combines TRBV27 with TRBJ2-1, with 8 nucleotides matching TRBD2. The sequence was obtained from an elderly woman in good health. Sequencing input: blood. The CDR3 DNA follows: TGTGCCAGCAGCCCTAGGAGCGGGAGCAATGAGCAGTTCTTC. Amino acid sequence: CASSPRSGSNEQFF.